This T cell receptor (beta chain) is drawn from a study of T cell responses to AZD1222 COVID-19 vaccine. The trim removed 2 bases at V and 2 bases at J, leaving 6 bases unmatched. CDR3 length: 14 residues. The V gene's germline CDR1 is GTSNPN and CDR2 SVGIG (reference sequence). Study-level points and caveats: Repertoire sampling was restricted to post-peak T cell response timepoints. Clonal diversity was possibly underestimated, and the donors were mostly white British, with more females. Nearly half of spike-specific TCRs reportedly go after variant regions that carry no mutations. At baseline, seropositivity was found in only six or seven AZD1222 recipients.

Data came from immunoSEQ multiplex PCR; TCRdb stores just in-frame clones and leaves some out. The repertoire holds approximately 74,000 clones, with roughly 89% as singletons. Worth noting for this clone: Its cognate antigen is unknown.

The chain couples TRBV30 to TRBJ2-7; the match to TRBD1 covers 7 bases. This TCR derives from an adult in good health. Sequencing was performed on peripheral blood, taken on day 0 of AZD1222 vaccination. The CDR3 here is CAWSKVRGTYEQYF. Written as DNA, the CDR3 is TGTGCCTGGAGTAAAGTCAGGGGGACCTACGAGCAGTACTTC. The whole variable domain, remainder taken from reference TRBV30 and TRBJ2-7, is SQTIHQWPATLVQPVGSPLSLECTVEGTSNPNLYWYRQAAGRGLQLLFYSVGIGQISSEVPQNLSASRPQDRQFILSSKKLLLSDSGFYLCAWSKVRGTYEQYFGPGTRLTVT.